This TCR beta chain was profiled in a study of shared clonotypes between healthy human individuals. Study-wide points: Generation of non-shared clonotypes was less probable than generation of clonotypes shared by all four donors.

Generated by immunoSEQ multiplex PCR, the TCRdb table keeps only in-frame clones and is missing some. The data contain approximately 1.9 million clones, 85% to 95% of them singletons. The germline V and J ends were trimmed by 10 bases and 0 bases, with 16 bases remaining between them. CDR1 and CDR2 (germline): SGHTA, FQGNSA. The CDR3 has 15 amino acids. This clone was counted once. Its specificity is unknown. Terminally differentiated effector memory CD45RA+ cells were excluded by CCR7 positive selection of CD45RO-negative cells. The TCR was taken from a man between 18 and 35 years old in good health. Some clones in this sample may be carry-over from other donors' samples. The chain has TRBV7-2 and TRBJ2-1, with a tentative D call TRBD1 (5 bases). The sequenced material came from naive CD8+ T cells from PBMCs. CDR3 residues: CATHRRDRSYNEQFF. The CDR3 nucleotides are TGTGCCACCCACCGCAGGGATCGCTCCTACAATGAGCAGTTCTTC.